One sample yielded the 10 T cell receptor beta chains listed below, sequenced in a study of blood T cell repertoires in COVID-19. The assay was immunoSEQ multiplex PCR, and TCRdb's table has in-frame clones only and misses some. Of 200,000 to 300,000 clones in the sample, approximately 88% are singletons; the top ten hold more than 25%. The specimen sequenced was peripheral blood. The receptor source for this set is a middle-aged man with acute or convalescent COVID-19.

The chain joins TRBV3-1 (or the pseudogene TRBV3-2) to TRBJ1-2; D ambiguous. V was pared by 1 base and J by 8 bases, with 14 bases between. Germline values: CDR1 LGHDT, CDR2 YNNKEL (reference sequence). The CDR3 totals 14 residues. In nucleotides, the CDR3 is TGTGCCAGCAGCCAAGGGGAGGCGTTCCGAGGCTACACCTTC. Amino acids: CASSQGEAFRGYTF.

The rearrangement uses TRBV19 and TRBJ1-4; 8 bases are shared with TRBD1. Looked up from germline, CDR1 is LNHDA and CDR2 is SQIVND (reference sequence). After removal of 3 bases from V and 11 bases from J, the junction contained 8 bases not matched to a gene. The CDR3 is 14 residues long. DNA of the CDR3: TGTGCCAGTAGTATTCAGGGGGCGAATCAGAAACTGTTTTTT. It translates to CASSIQGANQKLFF.

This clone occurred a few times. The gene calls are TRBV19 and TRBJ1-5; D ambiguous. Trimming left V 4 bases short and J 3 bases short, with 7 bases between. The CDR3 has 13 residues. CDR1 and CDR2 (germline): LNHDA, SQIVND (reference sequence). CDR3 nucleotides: TGTGCCAGTAGTACCCAGTACAATCAGCCCCAGCATTTT. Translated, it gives CASSTQYNQPQHF.

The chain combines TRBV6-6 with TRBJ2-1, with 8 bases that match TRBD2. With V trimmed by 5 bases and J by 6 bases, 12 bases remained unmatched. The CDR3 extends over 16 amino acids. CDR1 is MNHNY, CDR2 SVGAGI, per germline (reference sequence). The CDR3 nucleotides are TGTGCCAGCAGTCCCCTAGGGACTAGGGGGTCCAATGAGCAGTTCTTC. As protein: CASSPLGTRGSNEQFF.

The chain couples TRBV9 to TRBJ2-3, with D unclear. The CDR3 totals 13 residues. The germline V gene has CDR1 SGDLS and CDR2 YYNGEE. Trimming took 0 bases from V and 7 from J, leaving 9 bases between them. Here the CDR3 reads CASSVDSTYTQYF. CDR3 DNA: TGTGCCAGCAGCGTAGACTCCACCTATACGCAGTATTTT. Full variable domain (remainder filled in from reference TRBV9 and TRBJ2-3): DSGVTQTPKHLITATGQRVTLRCSPRSGDLSVYWYQQSLDQGLQFLIQYYNGEERAKGNILERFSAQQFPDLHSELNLSSLELGDSALYFCASSVDSTYTQYFGPGTRLTVL.

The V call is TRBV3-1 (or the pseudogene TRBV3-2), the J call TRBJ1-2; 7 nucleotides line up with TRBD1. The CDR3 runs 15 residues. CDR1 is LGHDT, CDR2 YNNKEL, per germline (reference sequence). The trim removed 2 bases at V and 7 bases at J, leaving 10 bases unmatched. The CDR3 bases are TGTGCCAGCAGCCAATGGGACAGCCGGGGGCTTGGCTACACCTTC. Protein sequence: CASSQWDSRGLGYTF.

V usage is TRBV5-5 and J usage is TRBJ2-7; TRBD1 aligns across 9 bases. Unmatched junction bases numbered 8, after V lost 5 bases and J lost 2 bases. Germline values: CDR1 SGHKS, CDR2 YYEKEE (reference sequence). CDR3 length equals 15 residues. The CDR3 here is CASSITRDRAYEQYF. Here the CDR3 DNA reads TGTGCCAGCAGTATTACCCGGGACAGGGCCTACGAGCAGTACTTC.

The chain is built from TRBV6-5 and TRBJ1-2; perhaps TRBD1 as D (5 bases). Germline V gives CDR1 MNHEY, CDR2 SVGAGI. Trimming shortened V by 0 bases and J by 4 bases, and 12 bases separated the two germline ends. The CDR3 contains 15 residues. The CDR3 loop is CASSYSSGAGYGYTF. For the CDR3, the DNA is TGTGCCAGCAGTTACTCGAGTGGGGCCGGCTATGGCTACACCTTC.

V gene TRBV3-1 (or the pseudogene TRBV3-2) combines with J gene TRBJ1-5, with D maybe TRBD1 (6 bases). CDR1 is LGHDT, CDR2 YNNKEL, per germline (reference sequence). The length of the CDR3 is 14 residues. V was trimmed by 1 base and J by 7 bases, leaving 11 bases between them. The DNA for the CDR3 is TGTGCCAGCAGCCAAGCTACGGGACAACAGCCCCAGCATTTT. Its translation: CASSQATGQQPQHF.

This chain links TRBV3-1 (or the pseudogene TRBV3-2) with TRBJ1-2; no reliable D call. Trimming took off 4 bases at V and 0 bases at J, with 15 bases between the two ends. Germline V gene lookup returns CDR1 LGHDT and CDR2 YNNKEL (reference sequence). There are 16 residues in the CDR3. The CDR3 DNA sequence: TGTGCCAGCAGCCCAGTTATGGCCTCGACTAACTATGGCTACACCTTC. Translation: CASSPVMASTNYGYTF.